These 2 T cell receptor beta chains were sequenced from one sample in a study of T cell repertoires in cytomegalovirus infection. TCRdb re-called the reads with MiXCR, one entry per CDR3 protein. Counted here are 640,000 or so distinct CDR3 sequences, roughly 36% occurring once; the ten biggest clones make up roughly 18%. Antigens for these TCRs are unknown. Here the sequenced sample was cultured PBMCs, taken from culture after CMV antigen stimulation. The receptor source for this set is a human donor in good health (CMV status not recorded). Some clones in this sample may be carry-over from other donors' samples.

In its sample, this clonotype was seen many times. This rearrangement joins TRBV7-9 to TRBJ1-1; D gene ambiguous. This CDR3 has 13 residues. Looked up from germline, CDR1 is SEHNR and CDR2 is FQNEAQ (reference sequence). V was clipped by 5 bases and J by 8 bases, with 15 bases between them. The CDR3 DNA follows: TGTGCCAGCAGCCTCCGTCAGGCGGACGAAGCTTTCTTT. Its translation is CASSLRQADEAFF. The complete variable domain, with remaining parts taken from reference TRBV7-9 and TRBJ1-1, reads DTGVSQNPRHKITKRGQNVTFRCDPISEHNRLYWYRQTLGQGPEFLTYFQNEAQLEKSRLLSDRFSAERPKGSFSTLEIQRTEQGDSAMYLCASSLRQADEAFFGQGTRLTVV.

This clonotype was seen ten or more times. This chain's CDR3 is CASSELNQPQHF. The CDR3 coding sequence is TGTGCCAGCAGTGAGTTGAATCAGCCCCAGCATTTT. The chain uses TRBV6-1 and TRBJ1-5, with no clear D. The germline V and J ends were trimmed by 3 bases and 4 bases, with 4 bases remaining between them. There are 12 residues in the CDR3. CDR1 is MNHNS, CDR2 SASEGT, per germline.